This T cell receptor (beta chain) was captured in a study of T cell responses to AZD1222 COVID-19 vaccine (TCRdb year 2021). About the study as a whole: AZD1222 recipients whose second dose came at about 4 weeks and those whose second dose came at about 12 weeks were combined into one group, since spike-specific TCR depth and breadth did not differ between the two schedules. Trial participants were enrolled by age into subgroups of 18-55, 56-69 and 70-plus years, and around 140, 26 and 57 TCR-sequenced participants, respectively, were included in these subgroups. A total of more than 230 trial participants underwent TCR sequencing, of whom some 210 received two doses of AZD1222 and approximately 25 received two doses of the MenACWY control vaccine. The paper's findings and limits, for the study overall: After two AZD1222 doses, spike-specific TCR breadth and depth were significantly higher than at day 0 and than in MenACWY recipients. Participants were mostly white British and included more females than males, and it was suggested by the authors that clonal diversity may have been underestimated. In the small 56-69-year group, the increase in depth fell short of significance, most likely because of low power. Reportedly, almost half of the unique spike-specific TCRs recognized epitopes lying outside the regions that are mutated in the B.1.351 and B.1.1.7 variants. Because no samples from the day 14 peak response were available, repertoires could be characterized only after the peak T cell response. Conclusions about previously exposed vaccinees are limited, since just five to seven AZD1222 recipients were seropositive for SARS-CoV-2 at baseline. The whole spike protein was spanned by vaccine-associated CD4 TCRs, and dominant responses were seen in regions 160-218 and 743-854.

The CDR3 sequence holds 14 residues, the cysteine and phenylalanine included. Just the 42-base CDR3 DNA is kept, in frame starting at base 1. V is clipped by 6 bases and J by 6 bases, and the sequence between their germline boundaries is 17 bases long. CDR1 SGHRS and CDR2 YFSETQ are derived from the germline V gene. The CDR3 regions of human TCRbeta chains were analyzed by immunosequencing. Per the authors' processing: Repertoire TCRs were matched against a reference library of SARS-CoV-2-specific TCRs generated with the MIRA antigen-specificity platform. Breadth was defined as the fraction of unique TCRs that were SARS-CoV-2-associated, and depth was defined as the fraction of total T cells that were SARS-CoV-2-associated. Using the MIRA data, every spike-specific TCR was mapped to the spike region that the TCR reacted to and assigned to either a CD4 or a CD8 class. Log10-transformed breadth and depth values were compared by one-way ANOVA with Sidak's multiple comparisons tests. Drawn from immuneACCESS, this table holds only the in-frame rearrangements with V and J called that TCRdb kept. Clones are partly lost; checked studies trace under half to an unresolved V gene and leave the rest unexplained. That table gives V, J and clone size, and the DNA gave D and trimming. This sample lists about 140,000 clones; approximately 83% were detected once. Under 9.5% of the sample goes to the ten largest clones.

This sample's time point label indicates: baseline before first vaccination. Samples from vaccinated people were obtained from the UK trials COV001 and COV002, which included a single-blind randomized controlled phase 2/3 trial of AZD1222 (ChAdOx1 nCoV-19) in healthy adults. Trial participant PBMC samples were collected at day 0 and day 28 after the second dose for TCRbeta chain sequencing. A remark on this clone: Which antigen it targets is not known. No much larger clonotype is one base removed from it; base qualities were not supplied.

This chain joins TRBV5-1 to TRBJ2-3; there is no confident call for the D gene. This receptor was identified in an adult in good health. The sequencing used peripheral blood, collected on day 0 of AZD1222 vaccination. The CDR3 reads as follows: CASTQDNPPDTQYF. The sequenced DNA is TGCGCCAGCACCCAAGACAATCCCCCCGATACGCAGTATTTT.